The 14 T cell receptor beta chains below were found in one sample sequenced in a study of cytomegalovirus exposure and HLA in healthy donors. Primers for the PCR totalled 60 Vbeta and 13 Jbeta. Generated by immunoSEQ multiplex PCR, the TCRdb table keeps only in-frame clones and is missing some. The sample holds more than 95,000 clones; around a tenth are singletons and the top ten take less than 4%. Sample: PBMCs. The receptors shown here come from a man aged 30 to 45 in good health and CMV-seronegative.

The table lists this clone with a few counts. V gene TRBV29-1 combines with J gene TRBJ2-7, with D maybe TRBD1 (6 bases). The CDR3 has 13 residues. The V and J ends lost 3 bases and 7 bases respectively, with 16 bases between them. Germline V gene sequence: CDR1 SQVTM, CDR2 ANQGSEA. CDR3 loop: CSVEGQGLFEQYF. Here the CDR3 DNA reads TGCAGCGTTGAGGGCCAGGGGCTGTTTGAGCAGTACTTC.

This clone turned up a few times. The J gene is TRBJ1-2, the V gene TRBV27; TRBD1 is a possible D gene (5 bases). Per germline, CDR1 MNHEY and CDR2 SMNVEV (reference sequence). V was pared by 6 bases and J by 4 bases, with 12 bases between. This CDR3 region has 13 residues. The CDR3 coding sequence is TGTGCCAGCAGAGCGACAGAGCCCTATGGCTACACCTTC. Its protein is CASRATEPYGYTF.

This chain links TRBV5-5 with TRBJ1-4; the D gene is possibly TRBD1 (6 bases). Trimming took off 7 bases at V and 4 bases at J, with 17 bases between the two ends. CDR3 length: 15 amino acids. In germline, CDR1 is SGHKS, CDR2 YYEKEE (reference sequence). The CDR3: CASGTHGQINEKLFF. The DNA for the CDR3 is TGTGCCAGCGGGACACACGGGCAGATTAATGAAAAACTGTTTTTT.

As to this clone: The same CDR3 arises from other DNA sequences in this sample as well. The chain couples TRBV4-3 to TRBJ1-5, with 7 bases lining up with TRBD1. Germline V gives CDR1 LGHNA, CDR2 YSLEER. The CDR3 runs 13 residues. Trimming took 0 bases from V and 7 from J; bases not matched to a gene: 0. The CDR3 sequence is CASSQDRGQPQHF. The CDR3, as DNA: TGCGCCAGCAGCCAAGACAGGGGGCAGCCCCAGCATTTT.

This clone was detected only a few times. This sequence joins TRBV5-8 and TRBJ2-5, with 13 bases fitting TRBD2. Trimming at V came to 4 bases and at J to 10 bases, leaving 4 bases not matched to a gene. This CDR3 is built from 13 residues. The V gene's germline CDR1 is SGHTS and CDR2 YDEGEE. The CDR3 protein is CASSRTSGRDQYF. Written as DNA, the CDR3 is TGTGCCAGCAGCCGAACTAGCGGGAGGGACCAGTACTTC.

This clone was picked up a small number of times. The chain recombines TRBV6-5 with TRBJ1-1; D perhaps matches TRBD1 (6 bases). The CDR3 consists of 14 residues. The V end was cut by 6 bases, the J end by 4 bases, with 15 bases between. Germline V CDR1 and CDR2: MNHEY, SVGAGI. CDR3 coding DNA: TGTGCCAGCAGCCCCGTGGGGGCGGCCACTGAAGCTTTCTTT. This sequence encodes CASSPVGAATEAFF.

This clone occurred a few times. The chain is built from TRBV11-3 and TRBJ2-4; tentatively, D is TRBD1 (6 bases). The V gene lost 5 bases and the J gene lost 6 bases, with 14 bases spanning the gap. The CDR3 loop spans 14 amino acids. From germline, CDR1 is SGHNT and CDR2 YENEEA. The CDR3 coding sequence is TGTGCCAGCAGCCGAAGCCAGGGGACAAACATTCAGTACTTC. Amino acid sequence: CASSRSQGTNIQYF.

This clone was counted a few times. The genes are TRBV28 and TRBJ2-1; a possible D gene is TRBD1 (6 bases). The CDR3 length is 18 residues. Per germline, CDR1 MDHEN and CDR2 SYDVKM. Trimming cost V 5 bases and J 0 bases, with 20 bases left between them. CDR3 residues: CASSHRQLRGRSYNEQFF. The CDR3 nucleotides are TGTGCCAGCAGTCACCGCCAACTCAGGGGCCGCTCCTACAATGAGCAGTTCTTC.

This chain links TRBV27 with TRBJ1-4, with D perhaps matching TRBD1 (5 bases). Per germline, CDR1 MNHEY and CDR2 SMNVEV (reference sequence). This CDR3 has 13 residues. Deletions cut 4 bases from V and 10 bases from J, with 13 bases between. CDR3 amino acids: CASSSDSRGKLFF. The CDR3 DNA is TGTGCCAGCAGTTCAGACAGTAGGGGAAAACTGTTTTTT.

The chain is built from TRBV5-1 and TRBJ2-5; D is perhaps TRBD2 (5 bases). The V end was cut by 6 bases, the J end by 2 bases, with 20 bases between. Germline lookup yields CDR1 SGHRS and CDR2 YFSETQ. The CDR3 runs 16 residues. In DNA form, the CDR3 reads TGCGCCAGCACCGAAGGAGGCTCACTCGATCAAGAGACCCAGTACTTC. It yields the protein CASTEGGSLDQETQYF.

The CDR3: CAISVGGTAGANVLTF. The CDR3 nucleotides read TGTGCCATCAGTGTGGGAGGAACCGCTGGGGCCAACGTCCTGACTTTC. This chain joins TRBV10-3 and TRBJ2-6; a weak D match, TRBD2 (6 bases). The CDR3 sequence is 16 residues long. With 4 bases removed from V and 2 bases from J, the gap between germline ends came to 12 bases. Germline V gene lookup returns CDR1 ENHRY and CDR2 SYGVKD.

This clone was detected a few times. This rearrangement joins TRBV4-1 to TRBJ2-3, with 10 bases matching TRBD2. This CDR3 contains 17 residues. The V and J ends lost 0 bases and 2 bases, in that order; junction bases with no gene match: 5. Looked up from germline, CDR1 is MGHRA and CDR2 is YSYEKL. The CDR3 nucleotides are TGCGCCAGCAGCCAAGATCCCCTAGCGGGGGTCACAGATACGCAGTATTTT. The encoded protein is CASSQDPLAGVTDTQYF.

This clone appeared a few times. CDR3: CASSGWTGRGQPQHF. For the CDR3, the DNA is TGTGCCAGCAGCGGATGGACAGGGCGTGGGCAGCCCCAGCATTTT. The J gene is TRBJ1-5, the V gene TRBV7-8; 8 bases align to TRBD1. Germline lookup yields CDR1 SGHVS and CDR2 FQNEAQ. The CDR3 contains 15 residues. The V segment lost 5 bases and the J segment 7 bases; nucleotides outside the gene matches: 10. The complete variable domain, with remaining parts taken from reference TRBV7-8 and TRBJ1-5, reads GAGVSQSPRYKVAKRGQDVALRCDPISGHVSLFWYQQALGQGPEFLTYFQNEAQLDKSGLPSDRFFAERPEGSVSTLKIQRTQQEDSAVYLCASSGWTGRGQPQHFGDGTRLSIL.

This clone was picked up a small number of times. CDR3 sequence (DNA): TGTGCCAGCAGTGGGGTATGGGACAGGGCTCAAGAGACCCAGTACTTC. It yields the protein CASSGVWDRAQETQYF. The genes are TRBV6-1 and TRBJ2-5; 9 bases match TRBD1. The junction had 8 bases not matched to a gene; V was cut back by 4 bases and J by 2 bases. The CDR3 is 16 amino acids. Germline CDR1 is MNHNS and CDR2 is SASEGT.